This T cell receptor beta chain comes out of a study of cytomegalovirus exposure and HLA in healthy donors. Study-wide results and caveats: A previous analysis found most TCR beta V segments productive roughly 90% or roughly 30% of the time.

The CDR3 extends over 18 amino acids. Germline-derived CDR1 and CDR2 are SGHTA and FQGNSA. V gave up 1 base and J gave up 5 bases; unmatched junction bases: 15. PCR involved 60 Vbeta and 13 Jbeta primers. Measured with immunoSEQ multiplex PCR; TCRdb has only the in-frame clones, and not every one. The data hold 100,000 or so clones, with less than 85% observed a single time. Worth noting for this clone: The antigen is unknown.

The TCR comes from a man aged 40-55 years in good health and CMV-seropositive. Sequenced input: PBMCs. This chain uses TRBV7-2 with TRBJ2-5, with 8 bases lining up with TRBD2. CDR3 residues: CASSLVWGSSGGAETQYF. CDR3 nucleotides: TGTGCCAGCAGCTTAGTTTGGGGGTCCAGCGGGGGTGCGGAGACCCAGTACTTC.